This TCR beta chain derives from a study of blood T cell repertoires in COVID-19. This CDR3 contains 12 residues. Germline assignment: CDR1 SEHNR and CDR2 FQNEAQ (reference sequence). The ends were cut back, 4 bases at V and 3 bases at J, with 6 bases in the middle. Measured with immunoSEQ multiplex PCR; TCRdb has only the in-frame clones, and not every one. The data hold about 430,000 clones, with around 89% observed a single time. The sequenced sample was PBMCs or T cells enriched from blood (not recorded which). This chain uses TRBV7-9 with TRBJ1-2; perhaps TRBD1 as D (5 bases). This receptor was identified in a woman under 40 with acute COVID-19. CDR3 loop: CASSWGDYGYTF. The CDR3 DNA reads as TGTGCCAGCAGCTGGGGGGACTATGGCTACACCTTC.